The rows below give T cell receptor beta chains drawn from one sample of a study of siplizumab effects on memory and regulatory T cells. Assay used: immunoSEQ multiplex PCR; TCRdb lists only in-frame clones, some missing. The table has around 110,000 clones, less than 95% seen once; the top ten hold roughly 1.5%. The sequenced sample was non-Treg CD4+ T cells sorted from blood. The receptor set was obtained from a human donor in good health. Each CDR3 is given with its conserved first and last residue. Fields, in order: V gene, J gene, clone size, D gene, CDR3 DNA, CDR3 protein. A D gene is named only where the DNA matches it firmly. Clone size, where shown, is once, few, many, or a class for clones that have expanded.

V gene: TRBV7-3; J gene: TRBJ2-7; clone size: NA; D gene: TRBD1; CDR3 DNA: TGTGCCAGTCCATCCGGGACAGGGACCTACGAGCAGTACTTC; CDR3 protein: CASPSGTGTYEQYF
V gene: TRBV6-5; J gene: TRBJ2-7; clone size: NA; D gene: TRBD2; CDR3 DNA: TGTGCCAGCAGACGGACTAGCGGGGACTACGAGCAGTACTTC; CDR3 protein: CASRRTSGDYEQYF
V gene: TRBV18; J gene: TRBJ2-1; clone size: once; D gene: NA; CDR3 DNA: TGTGCCAGCTCACCAAATTTACCCAGGGGAAATGAGCAGTTCTTC; CDR3 protein: CASSPNLPRGNEQFF
V gene: TRBV7-2; J gene: TRBJ1-6; clone size: NA; D gene: NA; CDR3 DNA: TGTGCCAGCAGCCCCAACCGAAGGAGAGATAATTCACCCCTCCACTTT; CDR3 protein: CASSPNRRRDNSPLHF
V gene: TRBV6-4; J gene: TRBJ1-2; clone size: NA; D gene: NA; CDR3 DNA: TGTGCCAACTCCCGGGAGGTAGAGAACTATGGCTACACCTTC; CDR3 protein: CANSREVENYGYTF
V gene: TRBV30; J gene: TRBJ2-2; clone size: once; D gene: NA; CDR3 DNA: TGTGCCTTCGCAGGAGTCACCGGGGAGCTGTTTTTT; CDR3 protein: CAFAGVTGELFF
V gene: TRBV7-9; J gene: TRBJ1-1; clone size: NA; D gene: TRBD1; CDR3 DNA: TGTGCCATCAGCGAGGGGGACAGGGTAGTCACTGAAGCTTTCTTT; CDR3 protein: CAISEGDRVVTEAFF
V gene: TRBV30; J gene: TRBJ1-3; clone size: NA; D gene: NA; CDR3 DNA: TGTGCCTGGAGTCTAGGGAATTCTGGAAACACCATATATTTT; CDR3 protein: CAWSLGNSGNTIYF
V gene: TRBV15; J gene: TRBJ1-2; clone size: NA; D gene: NA; CDR3 DNA: TGTGCCACCAGCAGAGATAGGGTGGCGGGGAACTATGGCTACACCTTC; CDR3 protein: CATSRDRVAGNYGYTF
V gene: TRBV7-9; J gene: TRBJ1-1; clone size: NA; D gene: NA; CDR3 DNA: TGTGCCAGCAGCCCAAAGACAAGTCTAGCTGCTTTCTTT; CDR3 protein: CASSPKTSLAAFF
V gene: TRBV2; J gene: TRBJ2-3; clone size: NA; D gene: TRBD1; CDR3 DNA: TGTGCCAGCAACGGACAGGGTACGGATACGCAGTATTTT; CDR3 protein: CASNGQGTDTQYF
V gene: TRBV7-7; J gene: TRBJ2-2; clone size: few; D gene: NA; CDR3 DNA: TGTGCCAGCAGCTTAGCGGCCCCGGGACAAATCACCGGGGAGCTGTTTTTT; CDR3 protein: CASSLAAPGQITGELFF
V gene: TRBV19; J gene: TRBJ2-1; clone size: NA; D gene: TRBD1; CDR3 DNA: TGTGCCAGTAGTAAACCGGGACAGGTGTACAATGAGCAGTTCTTC; CDR3 protein: CASSKPGQVYNEQFF
V gene: TRBV5-1; J gene: TRBJ2-1; clone size: NA; D gene: NA; CDR3 DNA: TGCGCCAGCAGCTTGGAGAGTCCGGCTGCCAATGAGCAGTTCTTC; CDR3 protein: CASSLESPAANEQFF
V gene: TRBV6-4; J gene: TRBJ1-5; clone size: NA; D gene: TRBD1; CDR3 DNA: TGTGCCAGCAGTGAAACAGGGGCGGGCGCGCCCCAGCATTTT; CDR3 protein: CASSETGAGAPQHF
V gene: TRBV10-3; J gene: TRBJ2-7; clone size: NA; D gene: TRBD1; CDR3 DNA: TGTGCCATCACCAATGGACAGGACTCCTACGAGCAGTACTTC; CDR3 protein: CAITNGQDSYEQYF
V gene: TRBV2; J gene: TRBJ2-7; clone size: NA; D gene: NA; CDR3 DNA: TGTGCCAGCCGGACCGATACCTACGAGCAGTACTTC; CDR3 protein: CASRTDTYEQYF
V gene: TRBV5-3; J gene: TRBJ1-1; clone size: NA; D gene: NA; CDR3 DNA: TGTGCCAGAAGCTTGGCCCGGGAAGATTGTGTCGACACTGAAGCTTTCTTT; CDR3 protein: CARSLAREDCVDTEAFF
V gene: TRBV18; J gene: TRBJ1-2; clone size: NA; D gene: NA; CDR3 DNA: TGTGCCAGCTCACCACGGGGGACGGCGTATGGCTACACCTTC; CDR3 protein: CASSPRGTAYGYTF
V gene: TRBV19; J gene: TRBJ1-4; clone size: NA; D gene: NA; CDR3 DNA: TGTGCCAGTAGTATACACGGGAAAACTAATGAAAAACTGTTTTTT; CDR3 protein: CASSIHGKTNEKLFF
V gene: TRBV6-1; J gene: TRBJ1-1; clone size: NA; D gene: NA; CDR3 DNA: TGTGCCAGCAGTGCGGGGTACATGAACACTGAAGCTTTCTTT; CDR3 protein: CASSAGYMNTEAFF
V gene: TRBV11-2; J gene: TRBJ2-7; clone size: once; D gene: TRBD1; CDR3 DNA: TGTGCCAGCAGCTTGGGACAGCACTACGAGCAGTACTTC; CDR3 protein: CASSLGQHYEQYF
V gene: TRBV7-8; J gene: TRBJ2-5; clone size: once; D gene: NA; CDR3 DNA: TGTGCCAGCAGCTTAGTGAGGGGCCTCCAAGAGACCCAGTACTTC; CDR3 protein: CASSLVRGLQETQYF
V gene: TRBV7-9; J gene: TRBJ1-2; clone size: NA; D gene: TRBD1; CDR3 DNA: TGTGCCAGCAGCTTGACAGGGGAGCATGGCTACACCTTC; CDR3 protein: CASSLTGEHGYTF
V gene: TRBV4-1; J gene: TRBJ1-2; clone size: NA; D gene: TRBD1; CDR3 DNA: TGCGCCAGCAGCCAGCTACCTAGGACAGGAGGTAGCGGCTACACCTTC; CDR3 protein: CASSQLPRTGGSGYTF
V gene: TRBV13; J gene: TRBJ2-7; clone size: NA; D gene: TRBD2; CDR3 DNA: TGTGCCAGCAGCGTGCGGGGGTACGAGCAGTACTTC; CDR3 protein: CASSVRGYEQYF
V gene: TRBV29-1; J gene: TRBJ2-5; clone size: NA; D gene: TRBD2; CDR3 DNA: TGCAGCCTCGGGGGCCCTAGCGGGCAAGAGACCCAGTACTTC; CDR3 protein: CSLGGPSGQETQYF
V gene: TRBV5-4; J gene: TRBJ2-2; clone size: NA; D gene: NA; CDR3 DNA: TGTGCCAGCAGCTCTCCGACACTTAACCTCGGGGAGCTGTTTTTT; CDR3 protein: CASSSPTLNLGELFF
V gene: TRBV5-1; J gene: TRBJ2-2; clone size: NA; D gene: TRBD1; CDR3 DNA: TGCGCCAGCAGCATCGCCGGGACAGGGGGCGGGGAGCTGTTTTTT; CDR3 protein: CASSIAGTGGGELFF
V gene: TRBV6-5; J gene: TRBJ2-3; clone size: NA; D gene: NA; CDR3 DNA: TGTGCCAGCAGTTACTCGTCTATCGCAGATACGCAGTATTTT; CDR3 protein: CASSYSSIADTQYF
V gene: TRBV11-2; J gene: TRBJ2-1; clone size: NA; D gene: TRBD2; CDR3 DNA: TGTGCCAGCAGCTTAGGGGCTAGCGGCCACTACAATGAGCAGTTCTTC; CDR3 protein: CASSLGASGHYNEQFF
V gene: TRBV6-6; J gene: TRBJ1-1; clone size: NA; D gene: TRBD1; CDR3 DNA: TGTGCCAGCAGTTACATGGGACAGGGTGGCACTGAAGCTTTCTTT; CDR3 protein: CASSYMGQGGTEAFF
V gene: TRBV6-5; J gene: TRBJ2-7; clone size: NA; D gene: TRBD1; CDR3 DNA: TGTGCCAGCAGTCCCCGACAGGGGCGAGGCGAGCAGTACTTC; CDR3 protein: CASSPRQGRGEQYF
V gene: TRBV6-1; J gene: TRBJ1-6; clone size: NA; D gene: TRBD1; CDR3 DNA: TGTGCCAGCAGAATCGACAGGGGGAATTCACCCCTCCACTTT; CDR3 protein: CASRIDRGNSPLHF
V gene: TRBV2; J gene: TRBJ2-7; clone size: NA; D gene: NA; CDR3 DNA: TGTGCCAGTAAACAGGGTTCCGACTACGAGCAGTACTTC; CDR3 protein: CASKQGSDYEQYF
V gene: TRBV21-1; J gene: TRBJ1-5; clone size: NA; D gene: NA; CDR3 DNA: TGTGCCATGAGGAAGAGTAGCAATCAGCCCCAGCATTTT; CDR3 protein: CAMRKSSNQPQHF
V gene: TRBV30; J gene: TRBJ2-3; clone size: NA; D gene: NA; CDR3 DNA: TGTGCCTGGAGTGTAGGTAGCACAGATACGCAGTATTTT; CDR3 protein: CAWSVGSTDTQYF
V gene: TRBV6-5; J gene: TRBJ2-3; clone size: NA; D gene: TRBD2; CDR3 DNA: TGTGCCAGCAGTGGACTAGCGGGAACAGATACGCAGTATTTT; CDR3 protein: CASSGLAGTDTQYF